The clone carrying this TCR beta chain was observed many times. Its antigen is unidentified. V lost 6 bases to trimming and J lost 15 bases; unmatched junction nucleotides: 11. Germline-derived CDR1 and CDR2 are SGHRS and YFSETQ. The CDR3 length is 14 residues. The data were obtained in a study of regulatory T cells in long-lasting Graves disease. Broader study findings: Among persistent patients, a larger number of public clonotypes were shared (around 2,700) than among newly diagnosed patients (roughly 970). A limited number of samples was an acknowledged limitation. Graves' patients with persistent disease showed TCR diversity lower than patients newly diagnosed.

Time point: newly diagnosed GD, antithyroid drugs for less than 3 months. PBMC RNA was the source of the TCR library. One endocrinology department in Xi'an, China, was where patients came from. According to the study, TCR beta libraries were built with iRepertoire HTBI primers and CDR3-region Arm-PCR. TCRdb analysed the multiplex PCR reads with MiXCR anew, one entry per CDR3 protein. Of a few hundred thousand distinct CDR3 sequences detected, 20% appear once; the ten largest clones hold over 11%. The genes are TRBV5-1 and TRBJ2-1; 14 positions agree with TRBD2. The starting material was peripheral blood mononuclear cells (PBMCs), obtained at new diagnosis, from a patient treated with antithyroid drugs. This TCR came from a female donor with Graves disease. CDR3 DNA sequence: TGCGCCAGCAACCCGGGACTAGCGGGGGCCCAACGGTTCTTC. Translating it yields CASNPGLAGAQRFF.